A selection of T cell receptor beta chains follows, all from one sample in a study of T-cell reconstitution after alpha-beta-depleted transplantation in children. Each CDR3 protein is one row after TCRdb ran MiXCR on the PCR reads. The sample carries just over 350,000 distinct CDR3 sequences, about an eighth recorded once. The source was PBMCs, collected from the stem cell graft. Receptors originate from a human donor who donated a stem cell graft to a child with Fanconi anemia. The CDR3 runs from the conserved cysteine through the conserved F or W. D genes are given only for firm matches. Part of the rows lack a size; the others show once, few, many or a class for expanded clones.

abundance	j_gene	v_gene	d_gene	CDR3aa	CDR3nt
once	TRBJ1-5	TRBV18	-	CASSGGGKDQPQHF	TGTGCCAGCTCAGGGGGTGGCAAAGATCAGCCCCAGCATTTT
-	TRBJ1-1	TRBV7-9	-	CASSPAGALQPNTEAFF	TGTGCCAGCAGCCCTGCAGGAGCGTTACAACCGAACACTGAAGCTTTCTTT
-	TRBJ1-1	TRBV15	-	CATSPGLGATEAFF	TGTGCCACCAGCCCCGGCCTAGGAGCCACTGAAGCTTTCTTT
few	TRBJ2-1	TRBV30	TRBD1	CARRTGKYEQFF	TGTGCCCGAAGGACAGGGAAATATGAGCAGTTCTTC
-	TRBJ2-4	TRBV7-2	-	CASSKGVLGNIQYF	TGTGCCAGCAGCAAGGGGGTATTGGGGAACATTCAGTACTTC
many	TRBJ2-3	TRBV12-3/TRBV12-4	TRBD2	CASSLSGRTDTQYF	TGTGCCAGCAGCCTTAGCGGGCGCACAGATACGCAGTATTTT
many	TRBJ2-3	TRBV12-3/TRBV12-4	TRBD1	CASSPTGGYTQYF	TGTGCCAGCAGCCCGACAGGGGGCTATACGCAGTATTTT
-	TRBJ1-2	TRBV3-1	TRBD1	CASSQVTGGRGYGYTF	TGTGCCAGCAGCCAAGTGACAGGGGGCCGCGGCTATGGCTACACCTTC
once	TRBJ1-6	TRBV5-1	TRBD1	CASSLDPTGGNSPLHF	TGCGCCAGCAGCCTGGACCCGACAGGGGGCAATTCACCCCTCCACTTT
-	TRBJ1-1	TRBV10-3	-	CAISARADTEAFF	TGTGCCATCAGTGCTCGAGCGGACACTGAAGCTTTCTTT
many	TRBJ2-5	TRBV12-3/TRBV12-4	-	CASNSVGETQYF	TGTGCCAGCAACTCAGTCGGAGAGACCCAGTACTTC
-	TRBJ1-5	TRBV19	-	CASSIEVHSNQPQHF	TGTGCCAGTAGTATAGAGGTCCATAGCAATCAGCCCCAGCATTTT
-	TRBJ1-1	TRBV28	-	CASVFWGSGRTEAFF	TGTGCCAGCGTTTTTTGGGGGTCAGGAAGGACTGAAGCTTTCTTT
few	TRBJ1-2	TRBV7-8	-	CASSLAGTAYGYTF	TGTGCCAGCAGCTTGGCCGGGACGGCCTATGGCTACACCTTC
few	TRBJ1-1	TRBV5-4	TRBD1	CASSRDREGLRTEAFF	TGTGCCAGCAGCCGAGACAGGGAGGGTTTGAGAACTGAAGCTTTCTTT
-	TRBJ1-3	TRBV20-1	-	CSARDLSYSGNTIYF	TGCAGTGCTAGAGATCTCTCCTACTCTGGAAACACCATATATTTT
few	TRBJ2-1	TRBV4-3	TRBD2	CASSLSAGGGYNEQFF	TGCGCCAGCAGCCTCTCCGCGGGGGGCGGATACAATGAGCAGTTCTTC
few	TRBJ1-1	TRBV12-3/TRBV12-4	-	CASSRRAHQLDTEAFF	TGTGCCAGCAGTCGACGGGCCCACCAACTCGACACTGAAGCTTTCTTT
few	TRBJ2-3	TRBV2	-	CASGLSDTQYF	TGTGCCAGCGGGCTCTCAGATACGCAGTATTTT
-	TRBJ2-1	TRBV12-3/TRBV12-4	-	CASSLRSVNGGQFF	TGTGCCAGCAGTTTAAGGTCAGTGAACGGGGGACAGTTCTTC
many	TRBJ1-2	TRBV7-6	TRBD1	CASSFGTGADHYGYTF	TGTGCCAGCAGCTTTGGGACAGGGGCGGACCACTATGGCTACACCTTC
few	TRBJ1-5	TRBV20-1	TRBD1	CSALVGGGRNQPQHF	TGCAGTGCACTTGTCGGAGGGGGCCGGAATCAGCCCCAGCATTTT
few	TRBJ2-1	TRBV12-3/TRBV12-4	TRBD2	CARDGGGYNEQFF	TGTGCCAGAGATGGGGGGGGATATAATGAGCAGTTCTTC
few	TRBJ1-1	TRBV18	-	CASSHNTEAFF	TGTGCCAGCTCCCACAACACTGAAGCTTTCTTT
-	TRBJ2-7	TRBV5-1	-	CASSLVSGSYEQYF	TGCGCCAGCAGCTTGGTTTCAGGCTCCTACGAGCAGTACTTC
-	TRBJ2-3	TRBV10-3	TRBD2	CAISGGGAGGSDTQYF	TGTGCCATCAGTGGGGGGGGAGCGGGGGGTTCAGATACGCAGTATTTT
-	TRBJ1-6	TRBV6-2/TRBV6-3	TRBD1	CASRWDRSSPLHF	TGTGCCAGCAGGTGGGACAGAAGTTCACCCCTCCACTTT
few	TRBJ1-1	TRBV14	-	CASSQHMNTEAFF	TGTGCCAGCAGCCAACACATGAACACTGAAGCTTTCTTT
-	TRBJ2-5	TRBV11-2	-	CASSPTLRETQYF	TGTGCCAGCAGCCCTACTCTGCGGGAGACCCAGTACTTC
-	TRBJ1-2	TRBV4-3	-	CASSQDGSNYGYTF	TGCGCCAGCAGCCAAGACGGCAGTAACTATGGCTACACCTTC